The sequence of this T cell receptor beta chain was determined in a study of control samples from healthy donors and cancer patients. The table came from immunoSEQ multiplex PCR; TCRdb's copy has only in-frame clones and leaves some out. The data hold about 160,000 clones, with around 94% observed a single time. The germline V gene has CDR1 MNHNS and CDR2 SASEGT. Trimming at V came to 4 bases and at J to 4 bases, leaving 3 bases not matched to a gene. This CDR3 comprises 14 residues. The chain is built from TRBV6-1 and TRBJ2-1, with 8 bases fitting TRBD2. The specimen sequenced was PBMCs. The receptor comes from a man aged 55 to 70 with colorectal cancer. CDR3 region: CASSGRGGYNEQFF. The CDR3 region has the DNA TGTGCCAGCAGTGGACGGGGGGGGTACAATGAGCAGTTCTTC.